These 15 T cell receptor beta chains were sequenced from one sample in a study of human thymus T cells (dated by TCRdb to about 2020). Receptors were amplified or captured by the immunoSEQ multiplex PCR assay. The source is immuneACCESS, and TCRdb retained only in-frame sequences with V and J called. Part of the clones is not carried over; for the studies checked, unresolved V genes explain less than half of this, and the remainder is unexplained. Within this sample are under 150,000 clones, with around 94% of them counted one time only. Less than 0.03% of the sample belongs to the ten largest clones. The thymus tissue came from surgical resects taken out during corrective cardiac surgery. Material: thymus tissue. The receptor source for this set is a boy younger than two with a congenital heart defect but otherwise immunologically healthy.

The chain carries TRBV28 and TRBJ1-2; no clear D gene. CDR3 length equals 11 residues. The germline CDR1 and CDR2 sequences are MDHEN and SYDVKM. V was clipped by 6 bases and J by 5 bases, with 7 bases between them. The CDR3 DNA follows: TGTGCCAGCAGGGAATCATATGGCTACACCTTC. Its translation: CASRESYGYTF.

The rearrangement joins TRBV13 to TRBJ2-7; no clear D. The V and J ends lost 6 bases and 4 bases respectively, with 19 bases between them. Germline loops: CDR1 PRHDT, CDR2 FYEKMQ (reference sequence). The CDR3 extends over 15 amino acids. The CDR3 sequence is CASRDRAYSPYEQYF. As DNA, the CDR3 is TGTGCCAGCAGGGATAGGGCCTACTCCCCTTACGAGCAGTACTTC.

The chain uses TRBV5-6 and TRBJ2-3; D possibly matches TRBD1 or TRBD2 (8 bases each). Trimming stripped 4 bases from V and 1 base from J, with 16 bases between. Germline V lookup: CDR1 SGHDT, CDR2 YYEEEE. The CDR3 extends over 16 amino acids. The CDR3 sequence is CASSPRGRGGTDTQYF. In nucleotides, the CDR3 is TGTGCCAGCAGCCCCAGGGGGCGGGGGGGCACAGATACGCAGTATTTT.

As concerns this clone: The sample contains more than one DNA sequence encoding this CDR3. J is TRBJ2-7 and V is TRBV5-1; perhaps D is TRBD1 or TRBD2 (6 bases each). This CDR3 is built from 13 residues. With 4 bases removed from V and 3 bases from J, the gap between germline ends came to 11 bases. Germline CDR1 SGHRS, CDR2 YFSETQ. The DNA for the CDR3 is TGCGCCAGCAGCCCCGGGGGCGGCTACGAGCAGTACTTC. It translates to CASSPGGGYEQYF.

The V and J genes are TRBV28 and TRBJ2-7, with D unclear. This CDR3 has 14 residues. Germline CDR1 MDHEN, CDR2 SYDVKM. The V end was cut by 6 bases, the J end by 3 bases, with 15 bases between. CDR3 loop: CASRPDHGRYEQYF. The CDR3, as DNA: TGTGCCAGCAGACCAGACCACGGCCGCTACGAGCAGTACTTC.

The genes are TRBV7-9 and TRBJ2-2; D not resolved. With 0 bases removed from V and 0 bases from J, the gap between germline ends came to 8 bases. This CDR3 spans 16 amino acids. Germline values: CDR1 SEHNR, CDR2 FQNEAQ (reference sequence). The CDR3 coding sequence is TGTGCCAGCAGCTTAGCGAGAACTCCGAACACCGGGGAGCTGTTTTTT. This encodes CASSLARTPNTGELFF. The full variable domain, rest sourced from reference TRBV7-9 and TRBJ2-2, is DTGVSQNPRHKITKRGQNVTFRCDPISEHNRLYWYRQTLGQGPEFLTYFQNEAQLEKSRLLSDRFSAERPKGSFSTLEIQRTEQGDSAMYLCASSLARTPNTGELFFGEGSRLTVL.

The chain links TRBV27 to TRBJ2-1; 16 nucleotides line up with TRBD2. Trimming took 5 bases from V and 13 from J; bases not matched to a gene: 17. This CDR3 comprises 18 residues. Germline CDR1 and CDR2: MNHEY and SMNVEV (reference sequence). CDR3 residues: CASSKGGGLAGGHSPQFF. CDR3 DNA: TGTGCCAGCAGTAAAGGTGGGGGACTAGCGGGGGGGCATAGTCCCCAGTTCTTC.

V usage is TRBV19 and J usage is TRBJ2-2; TRBD1 aligns across 7 bases. The length of the CDR3 is 16 residues. CDR1 and CDR2 from the germline V gene are LNHDA and SQIVND (reference sequence). Trimming cost V 5 bases and J 0 bases; bases outside gene matches: 6. This CDR3 reads CASSDRATPNTGELFF. The CDR3 nucleotides read TGTGCCAGTAGTGACAGGGCCACCCCGAACACCGGGGAGCTGTTTTTT.

This clone was seen a single time. V and J are TRBV7-8 and TRBJ2-3; 7 positions match TRBD1. The CDR3 length is 17 residues. V gave up 6 bases and J gave up 1 base; unmatched junction bases: 13. The germline V gene encodes CDR1 SGHVS and CDR2 FQNEAQ. The DNA for the CDR3 is TGTGCCAGCAGTCAGCTTACGAGGGACAGCCGCACAGATACGCAGTATTTT. Protein product: CASSQLTRDSRTDTQYF.

This chain connects TRBV7-9 to TRBJ2-3; D uncertain. Germline CDR1 and CDR2: SEHNR and FQNEAQ (reference sequence). This CDR3 spans 15 amino acids. Trimming removed 7 bases from V and 0 bases from J, with 14 bases in between. The CDR3 sequence is CASTQPGPSTDTQYF. The CDR3 bases are TGTGCCAGCACCCAGCCGGGCCCTAGCACAGATACGCAGTATTTT.

V usage is TRBV29-1 and J usage is TRBJ1-2; no firm D call. The CDR3 extends over 15 amino acids. CDR1 is SQVTM and CDR2 is ANQGSEA in the germline V gene. Trimming took off 2 bases at V and 7 bases at J, with 20 bases between the two ends. The CDR3 spells CSVEYDTGRGAGYTF. The CDR3 DNA sequence: TGCAGCGTTGAATACGATACGGGAAGAGGCGCTGGCTACACCTTC.

The chain is built from TRBV6-1 and TRBJ2-2; no reliable D call. Trimming left V 6 bases short and J 0 bases short, with 8 bases between. The CDR3 runs 14 residues. Germline V CDR1 and CDR2: MNHNS, SASEGT. CDR3 DNA: TGTGCCAGCAGGGACGGTTCGAACACCGGGGAGCTGTTTTTT. Encoded protein: CASRDGSNTGELFF.

This clone occurred once. This chain joins TRBV11-2 and TRBJ2-7, with D uncertain. Germline V lookup: CDR1 SGHAT, CDR2 FQNNGV. The V end lost 1 base, the J end lost 5 bases, and 6 bases lay between the germline ends. The CDR3 spans 12 residues. The CDR3 region is CASSLAADEQYF. In nucleotides, the CDR3 is TGTGCCAGCAGCTTAGCGGCGGACGAGCAGTACTTC.

This clone has a handful of counts. This chain connects TRBV30 to TRBJ1-1; no firm D call. Germline CDR1 is GTSNPN and CDR2 is SVGIG (reference sequence). CDR3 length: 17 amino acids. Trimming cost V 5 bases and J 7 bases, with 29 bases left between them. The CDR3 region is CAWAPPIVVESSNEAFF. DNA for the CDR3: TGTGCCTGGGCGCCACCAATAGTTGTAGAGTCTTCTAATGAAGCTTTCTTT.

The chain recombines TRBV7-3 with TRBJ2-5; 10 bases agree with TRBD1. This CDR3 is 15 amino acids long. Germline V CDR1 and CDR2: SGHTA, FQGTGA. Trimming removed 7 bases from V and 5 bases from J; junction bases left unmatched: 10. The CDR3 DNA is TGTGCCAGCACCCGGACAGGGGGGGCAGGGGAGACCCAGTACTTC. Protein sequence: CASTRTGGAGETQYF.